This T cell receptor (beta chain) was found in a study of blood T cell repertoires in COVID-19. Study overall: The United States, Italy and Spain provided the acute and convalescent COVID-19 samples. PBMCs, B-cell-depleted T cells, or T cells were the source of the cDNA or gDNA that made up the material.

The germline V and J ends were trimmed by 2 bases and 1 base, with 17 bases remaining between them. Germline-derived CDR1 and CDR2 are LGHDT and YNNKEL (reference sequence). CDR3 length: 18 amino acids. Authors' processing steps: Amplification from reference gene primers served as the basis for estimated nucleated cell counts. Here immunoSEQ multiplex PCR was the method, and the copy in TCRdb shows in-frame clones only, minus some. V, J and clone size derive from that table, while D and trimming were established from the DNA sequence. The sample holds some 100,000 clones, roughly 87% seen once. This chain joins TRBV3-1 (or the pseudogene TRBV3-2) and TRBJ2-2; no clear D gene. Sequencing was done on a sample of peripheral blood. The source is a young man in a cohort sampled during active COVID-19. CDR3 sequence reads: CASSQRFRLSENTGELFF. CDR3 nucleotides: TGTGCCAGCAGCCAACGGTTCAGACTCAGCGAGAACACCGGGGAGCTGTTTTTT.